One sample yielded the 13 T cell receptor beta chains listed below, sequenced in a study of response to subunit inactivated influenza vaccine. Via MiXCR, TCRdb re-called the RT-PCR reads, giving one row per CDR3 protein. The sample lists 550,000 to 800,000 distinct CDR3 sequences, approximately 15% occurring once. Sequenced here: PBMCs from blood, sampled less than 15 days before vaccination. The receptors originated from a man aged 50 or older who received an inactivated influenza vaccine.

In this sample, this clonotype turned up a few times. This chain links TRBV20-1 with TRBJ2-1; 7 positions match TRBD1. V shed 6 bases, J shed 6 bases, and the junction held 11 bases outside the gene matches. Per germline, CDR1 DFQATT and CDR2 SNEGSKA (reference sequence). The CDR3 runs to 14 residues. CDR3 nucleotides: TGCAGTGCAACCGGGACAGTGAGTATCAATGAGCAGTTCTTC. Translating gives CSATGTVSINEQFF.

This clonotype was observed once. The chain is built from TRBV5-1 and TRBJ2-3; D may match TRBD1 or TRBD2 (5 bases each). In germline, CDR1 is SGHRS, CDR2 YFSETQ. CDR3 length: 15 amino acids. V dropped 0 bases and J dropped 2 bases, with 10 bases sitting between them. CDR3 region: CASSLDGTFTDTQYF. In DNA, the CDR3 is TGCGCCAGCAGCTTGGATGGGACCTTCACAGATACGCAGTATTTT.

This clonotype was seen a few times. The J gene is TRBJ2-2, the V gene TRBV6-2 or TRBV6-3, with D tentatively TRBD2 (6 bases). This CDR3 has 15 residues. V lost 2 bases, J lost 4 bases, and 11 bases lay in between. Germline V gene lookup returns CDR1 MNHEY and CDR2 SVGEGT. The CDR3 DNA reads as TGTGCCAGCAGTTACGAGCGGGTGGCCACCGGGGAGCTGTTTTTT. This sequence encodes CASSYERVATGELFF.

The gene calls are TRBV20-1 and TRBJ2-2; D could derive from TRBD1 or TRBD2 (5 bases each). The V gene's germline CDR1 is DFQATT and CDR2 SNEGSKA (reference sequence). The CDR3 is 14 amino acids. V lost 4 bases and J 2 bases, leaving 11 bases between the germline ends. The CDR3 DNA is TGCAGTGCTACCAGAGGGGCCAACACCGGGGAGCTGTTTTTT. Translated, it gives CSATRGANTGELFF.

The chain combines TRBV4-1 with TRBJ2-1, with TRBD2 matching 13 bases. Germline V gene data show CDR1 as MGHRA and CDR2 as YSYEKL. This CDR3 contains 16 residues. Losses at the gene ends were 2 bases for V and 9 bases for J; bases not matched to a gene: 7. The CDR3 protein is CASSQTSGGADVEQFF. CDR3 DNA sequence: TGCGCCAGCAGCCAAACTAGCGGGGGGGCCGACGTTGAGCAGTTCTTC.

This clonotype showed up just a few times. The chain recombines TRBV20-1 with TRBJ2-7; no definite D call. Trimming stripped 6 bases from V and 5 bases from J, with 14 bases between. Germline V gene data show CDR1 as DFQATT and CDR2 as SNEGSKA (reference sequence). The CDR3 spans 12 residues. CDR3 DNA sequence: TGCAGTGCCAGCTCGGCAAGGGACGAGCAGTACTTC. It specifies CSASSARDEQYF.

The chain couples TRBV6-2 or TRBV6-3 to TRBJ2-3; no clear D gene. Germline CDR1 is MNHEY and CDR2 is SVGEGT. Trimming left V 0 bases short and J 2 bases short, with 15 bases between. The CDR3 sequence is 17 residues long. The CDR3 sequence: CASSYSPSADFTDTQYF. In DNA, the CDR3 is TGTGCCAGCAGTTACTCTCCCTCCGCGGATTTCACAGATACGCAGTATTTT.

This clonotype was counted between two and nine times. The rearrangement uses TRBV7-2 and TRBJ2-1, with D perhaps matching TRBD1 (6 bases). Between the trimmed V and J ends, which lost 3 bases and 6 bases, there was a span of 9 bases. The germline V gene has CDR1 SGHTA and CDR2 FQGNSA. CDR3 length: 13 amino acids. The CDR3 DNA is TGTGCCAGCAGCTTTCAGGGGTTCAATGAGCAGTTCTTC. Translation gives CASSFQGFNEQFF.

The genes are TRBV7-2 and TRBJ2-1; perhaps TRBD1 as D (8 bases). V lost 3 bases and J 12 bases, leaving 21 bases between the germline ends. Germline assignment: CDR1 SGHTA and CDR2 FQGNSA. CDR3 length equals 15 residues. DNA for the CDR3: TGTGCCAGCAGCTTGTACACAGGGGGGGGGTACGGGCAGTTCTTC. Its translation is CASSLYTGGGYGQFF.

This clonotype showed up many times. The chain uses TRBV7-9 and TRBJ2-2; D possibly corresponds to TRBD2 (6 bases). The germline CDR1 and CDR2 sequences are SEHNR and FQNEAQ (reference sequence). V lost 5 bases, J lost 5 bases, and 18 bases lay in between. The CDR3 totals 16 residues. CDR3 in amino acids: CASSGGLNGLTGELFF. The CDR3 region has the DNA TGTGCCAGCAGCGGGGGACTTAATGGACTTACCGGGGAGCTGTTTTTT.

This clonotype has only a few counts. This rearrangement joins TRBV3-1 to TRBJ2-5; D tentatively fits TRBD1 or TRBD2 (5 bases each). V lost 3 bases and J 10 bases, leaving 12 bases between the germline ends. Germline V gives CDR1 LGHDT, CDR2 YNNKEL (reference sequence). CDR3 length equals 12 residues. The CDR3 reads CASSQSWGIQYF. The CDR3 DNA is TGTGCCAGCAGCCAGTCCTGGGGGATCCAGTACTTC.

This clonotype was observed a handful of times. The chain recombines TRBV6-1 with TRBJ2-7; possible D gene TRBD1, 5 bases. V lost 2 bases to trimming and J lost 5 bases, with 16 bases between them. This CDR3 spans 15 amino acids. Germline CDR1 MNHNS, CDR2 SASEGT. The CDR3 protein is CASSEIRAQYDEQYF. The CDR3 bases are TGTGCCAGCAGTGAAATCAGGGCCCAATACGACGAGCAGTACTTC.

The V call is TRBV10-1, the J call TRBJ2-2; D is undetermined. The length of the CDR3 is 13 residues. V was cut by 3 bases and J by 4 bases, with 6 bases left in between. Per germline, CDR1 WNHNN and CDR2 SYGVQD (reference sequence). As DNA, the CDR3 is TGCGCCAGCAGTGATCGTTTCACCGGGGAGCTGTTTTTT. Its translation is CASSDRFTGELFF.